The 8 T cell receptor beta chains given below trace back to one sample, sequenced in a study of OX40 agonist ivuxolimab in advanced cancers. Sequenced by immunoSEQ multiplex PCR; TCRdb stores in-frame clones only, minus some. The sample has about 60,000 clones, approximately 80% seen once. Here the sequenced sample was CD4+ or CD8+ T cells sorted from blood, taken in a trial of the OX40 agonist ivuxolimab. These receptors all come from an adult with an advanced solid tumor such as melanoma, head and neck, liver or kidney cancer.

The chain links TRBV4-1 to TRBJ2-2, with D unresolved. V lost 4 bases and J 1 base, leaving 19 bases between the germline ends. Per germline, CDR1 MGHRA and CDR2 YSYEKL. The CDR3 sequence is 18 residues long. The CDR3 spells CASSPPPRLALNTGELFF. CDR3 coding DNA: TGCGCCAGCAGCCCCCCACCCCGACTTGCCTTGAACACCGGGGAGCTGTTTTTT.

The chain is built from TRBV30 and TRBJ2-5, with D perhaps TRBD1 or TRBD2 (6 bases each). The CDR3 spans 13 residues. Germline V gene lookup returns CDR1 GTSNPN and CDR2 SVGIG (reference sequence). V shed 0 bases and J shed 4 bases, with 9 bases lying between them. CDR3 DNA sequence: TGTGCCTGGAGTGTACCGGGGGCAGAGACCCAGTACTTC. It encodes CAWSVPGAETQYF.

The V call is TRBV4-1, the J call TRBJ2-7; 9 bases line up with TRBD1. Germline V gene lookup returns CDR1 MGHRA and CDR2 YSYEKL. This CDR3 has 14 residues. The V gene end was trimmed by 3 bases and the J gene end by 3 bases; junction bases not matched to a gene: 3. The CDR3 here is CASSHGTGFYEQYF. CDR3 coding DNA: TGCGCCAGCAGCCATGGGACAGGGTTCTACGAGCAGTACTTC.

Note on this clone: The DNA is omitted, as the CDR3 cannot be located on it reliably, and the CDR3 follows TCRdb's listing. The chain links TRBV2 to TRBJ1-5. In germline, CDR1 is SNHLY, CDR2 FYNNEI. The CDR3 totals 14 residues, both ends included. CDR3 loop: CASSDVRGRQPQHF.

This clone has a single count. V gene TRBV7-2 combines with J gene TRBJ2-2; D is uncertain. Germline assignment: CDR1 SGHTA and CDR2 FQGNSA. There are 15 residues in the CDR3. V was trimmed by 4 bases and J by 5 bases, leaving 14 bases between them. CDR3 amino acids: CASSSPAAWTGELFF. Written as DNA, the CDR3 is TGTGCCAGCAGCTCTCCAGCCGCTTGGACCGGGGAGCTGTTTTTT.

The chain uses TRBV16 and TRBJ1-4; 12 nucleotides agree with TRBD1. Per the germline V gene, CDR1 is KGHSY and CDR2 is FQNENV. The CDR3 sequence is 15 residues long. V was clipped by 2 bases and J by 7 bases; unmatched bases: 2. CDR3 bases: TGTGCCAGCAGCCAAAGGGACAGGGGGCGTGAAAAACTGTTTTTT. Its translation: CASSQRDRGREKLFF.

The chain uses TRBV10-3 and TRBJ2-2, with D possibly being TRBD1 (5 bases). CDR3 length equals 14 residues. Trimming stripped 5 bases from V and 2 bases from J, with 9 bases between. Germline V CDR1 and CDR2: ENHRY, SYGVKD. The CDR3 nucleotides are TGTGCCATCAGTTTGGACACCAACACCGGGGAGCTGTTTTTT. It encodes CAISLDTNTGELFF.

In its sample, this clone was seen once. The chain employs TRBV10-3 and TRBJ1-6, with a possible D match to TRBD1 (5 bases). Germline-derived CDR1 and CDR2 are ENHRY and SYGVKD. The germline V and J ends were trimmed by 5 bases and 7 bases, with 18 bases remaining between them. The CDR3 is 16 amino acids. The CDR3: CAISRTQGNGNSPLHF. CDR3 sequence (DNA): TGTGCCATCAGTCGGACCCAGGGAAACGGGAATTCACCCCTCCACTTT.